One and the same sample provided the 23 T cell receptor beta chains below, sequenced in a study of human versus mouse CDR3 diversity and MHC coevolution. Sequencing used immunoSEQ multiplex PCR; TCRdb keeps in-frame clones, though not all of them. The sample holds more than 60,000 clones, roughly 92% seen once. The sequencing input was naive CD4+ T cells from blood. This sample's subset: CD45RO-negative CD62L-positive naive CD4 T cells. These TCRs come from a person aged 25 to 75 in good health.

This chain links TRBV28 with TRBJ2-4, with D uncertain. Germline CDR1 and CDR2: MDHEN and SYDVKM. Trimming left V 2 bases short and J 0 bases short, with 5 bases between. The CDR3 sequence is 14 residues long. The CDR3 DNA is TGTGCCAGCAGTTTAACTGGAGCCAAAAACATTCAGTACTTC. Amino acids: CASSLTGAKNIQYF. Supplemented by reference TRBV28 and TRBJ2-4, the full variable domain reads DVKVTQSSRYLVKRTGEKVFLECVQDMDHENMFWYRQDPGLGLRLIYFSYDVKMKEKGDIPEGYSVSREKKERFSLILESASTNQTSMYLCASSLTGAKNIQYFGAGTRLSVL.

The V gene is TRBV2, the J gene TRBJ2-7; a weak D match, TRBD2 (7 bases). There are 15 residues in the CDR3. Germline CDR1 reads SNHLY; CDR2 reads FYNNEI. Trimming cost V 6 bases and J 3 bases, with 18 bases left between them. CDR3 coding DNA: TGTGCCAGCAGCGGGGGTGCGGGGGCGAACTACGAGCAGTACTTC. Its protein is CASSGGAGANYEQYF.

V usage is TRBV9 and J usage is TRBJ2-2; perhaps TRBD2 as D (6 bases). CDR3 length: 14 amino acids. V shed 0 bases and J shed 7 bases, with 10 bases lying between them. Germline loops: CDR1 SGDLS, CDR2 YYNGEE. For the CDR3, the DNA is TGTGCCAGCAGCGTAGAGCGGGCAATCGGGGAGCTGTTTTTT. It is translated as CASSVERAIGELFF.

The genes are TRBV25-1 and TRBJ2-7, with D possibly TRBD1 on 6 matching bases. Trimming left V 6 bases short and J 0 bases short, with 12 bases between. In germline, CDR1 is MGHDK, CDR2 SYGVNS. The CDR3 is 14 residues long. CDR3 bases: TGTGCCAGCAGCCTGACAGGATTCTCCTACGAGCAGTACTTC. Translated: CASSLTGFSYEQYF.

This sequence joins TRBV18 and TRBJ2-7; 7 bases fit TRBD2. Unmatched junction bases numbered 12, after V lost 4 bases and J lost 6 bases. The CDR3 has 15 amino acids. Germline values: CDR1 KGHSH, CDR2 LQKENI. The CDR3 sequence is CASSQQGLLSFEQYF. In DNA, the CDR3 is TGTGCCAGCTCACAGCAGGGACTATTGTCGTTCGAGCAGTACTTC.

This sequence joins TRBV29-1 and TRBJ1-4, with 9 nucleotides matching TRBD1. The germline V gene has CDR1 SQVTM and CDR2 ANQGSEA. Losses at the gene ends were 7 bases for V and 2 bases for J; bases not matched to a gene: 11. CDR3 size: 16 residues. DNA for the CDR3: TGCAGCGCCGCGGGACAGGGACAGTCCACTAATGAAAAACTGTTTTTT. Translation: CSAAGQGQSTNEKLFF.

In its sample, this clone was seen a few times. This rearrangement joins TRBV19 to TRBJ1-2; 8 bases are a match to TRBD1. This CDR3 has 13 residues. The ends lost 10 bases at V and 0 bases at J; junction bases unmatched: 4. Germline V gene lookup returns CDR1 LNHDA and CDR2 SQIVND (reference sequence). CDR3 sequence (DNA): TGTGCCACCGGACAGGGAGCTAACTATGGCTACACCTTC. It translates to CATGQGANYGYTF.

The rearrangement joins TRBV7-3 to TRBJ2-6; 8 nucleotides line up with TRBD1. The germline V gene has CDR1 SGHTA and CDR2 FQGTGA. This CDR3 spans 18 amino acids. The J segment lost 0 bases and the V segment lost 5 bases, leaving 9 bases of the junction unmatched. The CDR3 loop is CASSPGTGRSSGANVLTF. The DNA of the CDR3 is TGTGCCAGCAGCCCCGGGACAGGCCGCAGCTCTGGGGCCAACGTCCTGACTTTC.

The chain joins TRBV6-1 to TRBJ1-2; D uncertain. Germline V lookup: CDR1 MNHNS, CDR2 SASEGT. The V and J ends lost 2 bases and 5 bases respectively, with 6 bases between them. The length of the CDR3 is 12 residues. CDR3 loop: CASSERGYGYTF. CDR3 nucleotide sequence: TGTGCCAGCAGTGAACGGGGATATGGCTACACCTTC.

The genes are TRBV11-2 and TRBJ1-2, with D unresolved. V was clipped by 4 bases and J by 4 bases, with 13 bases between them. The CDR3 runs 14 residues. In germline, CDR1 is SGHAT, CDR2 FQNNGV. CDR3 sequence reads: CASSSNDILYGYTF. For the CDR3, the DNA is TGTGCCAGCAGCTCAAACGACATACTCTATGGCTACACCTTC. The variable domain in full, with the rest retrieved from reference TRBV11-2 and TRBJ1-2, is EAGVAQSPRYKIIEKRQSVAFWCNPISGHATLYWYQQILGQGPKLLIQFQNNGVVDDSQLPKDRFSAERLKGVDSTLKIQPAKLEDSAVYLCASSSNDILYGYTFGSGTRLTVV.

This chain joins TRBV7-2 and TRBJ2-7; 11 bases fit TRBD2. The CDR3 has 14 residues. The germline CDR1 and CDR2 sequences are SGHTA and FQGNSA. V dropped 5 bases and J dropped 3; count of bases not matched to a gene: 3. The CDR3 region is CASSRLAGNYEQYF. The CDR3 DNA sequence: TGTGCCAGCAGCAGACTAGCGGGGAACTACGAGCAGTACTTC.

The CDR3 DNA is TGTGCCAGCAGCTTAGTTTCGGGGACTAGCGGTTACAATGAGCAGTTCTTC. This gives the protein CASSLVSGTSGYNEQFF. The rearrangement joins TRBV7-2 to TRBJ2-1, with TRBD2 matching over 11 bases. In germline, CDR1 is SGHTA, CDR2 FQGNSA. V shed 1 base and J 4 bases; nucleotides not matched to a gene: 6. The CDR3 length is 17 residues.

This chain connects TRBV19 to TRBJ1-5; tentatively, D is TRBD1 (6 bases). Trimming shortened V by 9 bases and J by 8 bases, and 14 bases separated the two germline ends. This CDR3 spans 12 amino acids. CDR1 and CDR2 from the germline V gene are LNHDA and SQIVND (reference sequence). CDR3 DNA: TGTGCCAGCGCCACAGGGAATGAGCCCCAGCATTTT. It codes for CASATGNEPQHF. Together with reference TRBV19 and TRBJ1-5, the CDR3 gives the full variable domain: DGGITQSPKYLFRKEGQNVTLSCEQNLNHDAMYWYRQDPGQGLRLIYYSQIVNDFQKGDIAEGYSVSREKKESFPLTVTSAQKNPTAFYLCASATGNEPQHFGDGTRLSIL.

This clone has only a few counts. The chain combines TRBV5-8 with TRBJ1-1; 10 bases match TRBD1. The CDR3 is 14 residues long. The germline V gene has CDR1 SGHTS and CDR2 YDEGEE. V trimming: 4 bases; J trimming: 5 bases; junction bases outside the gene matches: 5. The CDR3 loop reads CASSRDRGLTEAFF. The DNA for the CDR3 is TGTGCCAGCAGCCGAGACAGGGGGCTAACTGAAGCTTTCTTT.

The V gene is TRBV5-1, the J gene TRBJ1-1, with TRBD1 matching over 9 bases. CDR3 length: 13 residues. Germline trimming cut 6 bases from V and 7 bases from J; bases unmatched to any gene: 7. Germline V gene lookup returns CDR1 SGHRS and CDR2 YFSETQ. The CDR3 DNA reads TGCGCCAGCAAACTGGGACAGGGCCGTGAAGCTTTCTTT. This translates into CASKLGQGREAFF.

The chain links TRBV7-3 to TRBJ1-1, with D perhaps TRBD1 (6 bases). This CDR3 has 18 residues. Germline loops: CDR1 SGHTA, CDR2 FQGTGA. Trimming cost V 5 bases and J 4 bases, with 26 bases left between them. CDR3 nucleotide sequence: TGTGCCAGCAGCATTGATACCCCGTACAGGGAGTGGGTCACTGAAGCTTTCTTT. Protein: CASSIDTPYREWVTEAFF.

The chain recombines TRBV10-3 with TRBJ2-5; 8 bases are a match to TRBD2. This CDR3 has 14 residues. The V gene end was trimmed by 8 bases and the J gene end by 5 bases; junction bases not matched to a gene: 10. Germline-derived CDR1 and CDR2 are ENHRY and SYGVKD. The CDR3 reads CAISTQASGETQYF. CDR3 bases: TGTGCCATCTCAACCCAGGCTAGCGGGGAGACCCAGTACTTC.

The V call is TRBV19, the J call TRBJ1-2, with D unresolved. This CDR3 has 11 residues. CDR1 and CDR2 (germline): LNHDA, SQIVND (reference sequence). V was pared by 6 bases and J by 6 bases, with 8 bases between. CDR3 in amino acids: CASRTADGYTF. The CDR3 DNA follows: TGTGCCAGTAGGACTGCGGATGGCTACACCTTC.

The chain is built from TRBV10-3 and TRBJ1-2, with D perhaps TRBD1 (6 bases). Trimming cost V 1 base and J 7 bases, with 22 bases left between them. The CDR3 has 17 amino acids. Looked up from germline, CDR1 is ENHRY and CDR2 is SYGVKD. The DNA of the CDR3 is TGTGCCATCAGTGAGTGGGGCGAAGGGGGGGCAGCCGCTGGCTACACCTTC. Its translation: CAISEWGEGGAAAGYTF.

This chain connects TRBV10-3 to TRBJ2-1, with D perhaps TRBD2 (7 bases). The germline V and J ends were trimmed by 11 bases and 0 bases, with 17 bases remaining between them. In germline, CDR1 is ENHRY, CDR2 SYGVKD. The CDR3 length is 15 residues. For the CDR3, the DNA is TGTGCCGGGACGGGGGGCAACAGCTCCTACAATGAGCAGTTCTTC. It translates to CAGTGGNSSYNEQFF.

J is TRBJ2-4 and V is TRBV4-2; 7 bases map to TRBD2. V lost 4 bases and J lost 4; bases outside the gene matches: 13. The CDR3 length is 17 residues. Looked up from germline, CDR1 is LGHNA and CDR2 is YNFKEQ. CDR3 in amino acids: CASSRAGRDGGKNIQYF. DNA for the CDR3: TGTGCCAGCAGCCGGGCGGGTAGGGACGGGGGGAAAAACATTCAGTACTTC.

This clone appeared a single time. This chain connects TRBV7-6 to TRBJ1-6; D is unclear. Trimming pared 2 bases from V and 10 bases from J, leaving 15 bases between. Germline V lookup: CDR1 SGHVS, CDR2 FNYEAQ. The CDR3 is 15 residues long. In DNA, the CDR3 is TGTGCCAGCAGCTTATCGGGAAGGCTAGGGTCACCCCTCCACTTT. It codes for CASSLSGRLGSPLHF.

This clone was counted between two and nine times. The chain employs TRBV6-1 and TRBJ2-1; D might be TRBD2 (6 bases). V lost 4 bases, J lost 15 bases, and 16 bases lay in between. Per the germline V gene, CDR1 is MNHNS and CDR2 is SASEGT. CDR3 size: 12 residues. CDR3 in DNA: TGTGCCAGCAGTGGTGGGAGACTAGTTCCGTTCTTC. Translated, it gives CASSGGRLVPFF.